This entry describes one T cell receptor beta chain. The antigen is undetermined. The data were obtained in a study of Graves' ophthalmopathy and Graves' hyperthyroidism. Findings and caveats of the study: Sensitivity reached nearly 71% and specificity about 73% when the model predicted ophthalmopathy progression.

V shed 4 bases, J shed 5 bases, and the junction held 16 bases outside the gene matches. The CDR3 is 18 residues long. From germline, CDR1 is MNHEY and CDR2 SVGEGT. TCR beta CDR3 regions were amplified from RNA transcripts. HTBI-primed RT-PCR formed the first round, and a multiplex PCR formed the second. TCRdb fed the multiplex PCR reads into MiXCR, producing one record per CDR3 protein. The data show 200,000 to 250,000 distinct CDR3 sequences, just under 30% seen once. The TCR sequence derives from a man over 45 with Graves' ophthalmopathy. Sequences were obtained from peripheral blood. V is TRBV6-2 or TRBV6-3 and J is TRBJ2-7; 11 bases match TRBD1. Here the CDR3 reads CASSFPYGGDRGANEQYF. CDR3 bases: TGTGCCAGCAGTTTTCCGTACGGCGGGGACAGGGGGGCCAACGAGCAGTACTTC.